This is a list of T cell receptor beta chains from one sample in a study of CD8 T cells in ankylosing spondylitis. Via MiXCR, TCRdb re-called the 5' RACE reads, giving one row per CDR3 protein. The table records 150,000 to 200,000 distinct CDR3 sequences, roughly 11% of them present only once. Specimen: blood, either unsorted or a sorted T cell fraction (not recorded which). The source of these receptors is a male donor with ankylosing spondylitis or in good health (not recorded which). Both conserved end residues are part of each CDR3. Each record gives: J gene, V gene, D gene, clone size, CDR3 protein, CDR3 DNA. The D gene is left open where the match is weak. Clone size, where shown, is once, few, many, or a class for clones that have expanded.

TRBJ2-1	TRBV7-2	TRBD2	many	CASSGSGGGGSYNEQFF	TGTGCCAGCAGTGGATCTGGCGGGGGAGGCTCCTACAATGAGCAGTTCTTC
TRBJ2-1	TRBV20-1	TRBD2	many	CSARSASGRIYNEQFF	TGCAGTGCTAGATCGGCTAGCGGGAGAATCTACAATGAGCAGTTCTTC
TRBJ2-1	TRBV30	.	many	CAWNVRGLEYNEQFF	TGTGCCTGGAATGTCCGGGGGTTAGAGTACAATGAGCAGTTCTTC
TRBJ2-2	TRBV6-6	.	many	CASSQPAGELFF	TGTGCCAGCAGTCAGCCCGCCGGGGAGCTGTTTTTT
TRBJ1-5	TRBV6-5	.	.	CASSYGGANQPQHF	TGTGCCAGCAGTTACGGCGGGGCCAATCAGCCCCAGCATTTT
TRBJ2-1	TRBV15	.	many	CATSREDGYNEQFF	TGTGCCACCAGCAGAGAGGACGGGTACAATGAGCAGTTCTTC
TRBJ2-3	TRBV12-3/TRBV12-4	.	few	CASSFRSWAQYF	TGTGCCAGCAGTTTTAGGAGTTGGGCGCAGTATTTT
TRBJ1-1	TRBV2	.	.	CASRRGGVIDEAFF	TGTGCGAGCCGTCGAGGAGGGGTAATTGATGAAGCTTTCTTT
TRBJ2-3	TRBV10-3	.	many	CAISESGTYSTDTQYF	TGTGCCATCAGTGAGTCTGGGACATATAGCACAGATACGCAGTATTTT
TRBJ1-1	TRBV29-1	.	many	CSAMVTRDGNTEAFF	TGCAGCGCTATGGTCACCCGGGACGGAAACACTGAAGCTTTCTTT
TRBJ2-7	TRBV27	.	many	CASSLYGEGGSYEQYF	TGTGCCAGCAGTTTATATGGGGAAGGGGGCTCCTACGAGCAGTACTTC
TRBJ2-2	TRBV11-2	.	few	CASSLGVRTGELFF	TGTGCCAGCAGCTTAGGGGTCCGGACCGGGGAGCTGTTTTTT
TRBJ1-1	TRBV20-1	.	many	CSARPPAGKVYEAFF	TGCAGTGCTAGACCGCCCGCGGGGAAAGTCTACGAAGCTTTCTTT
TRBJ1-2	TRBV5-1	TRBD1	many	CASSSGQMTNYGYTF	TGCGCCAGCAGCTCGGGACAGATGACTAACTATGGCTACACCTTC
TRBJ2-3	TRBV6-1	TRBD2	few	CASSQTSGGHTQYF	TGTGCCAGCAGTCAGACTAGCGGGGGTCATACGCAGTATTTT
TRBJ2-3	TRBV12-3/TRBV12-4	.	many	CASSPGRSTDTQYF	TGTGCCAGCAGCCCGGGACGGAGCACAGATACGCAGTATTTT